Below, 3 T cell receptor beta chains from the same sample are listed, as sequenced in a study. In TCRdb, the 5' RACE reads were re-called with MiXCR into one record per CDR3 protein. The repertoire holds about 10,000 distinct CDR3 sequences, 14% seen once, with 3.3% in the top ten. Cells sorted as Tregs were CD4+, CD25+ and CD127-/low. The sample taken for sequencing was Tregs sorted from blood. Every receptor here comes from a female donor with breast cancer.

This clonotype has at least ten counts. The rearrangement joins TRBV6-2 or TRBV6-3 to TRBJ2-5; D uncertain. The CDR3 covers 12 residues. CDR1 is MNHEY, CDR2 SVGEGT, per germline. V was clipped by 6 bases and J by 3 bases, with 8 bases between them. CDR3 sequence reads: CASSPGKETQYF. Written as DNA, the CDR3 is TGTGCCAGCAGCCCAGGAAAAGAGACCCAGTACTTC.

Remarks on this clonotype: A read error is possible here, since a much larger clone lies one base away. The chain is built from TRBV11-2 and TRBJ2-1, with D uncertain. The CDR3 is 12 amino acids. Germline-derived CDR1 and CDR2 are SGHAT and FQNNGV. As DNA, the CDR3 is TGTGCCAGCGGCGCCCCTCGGACCCCGCAGGTCTTC. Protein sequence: CASGAPRTPQVF.

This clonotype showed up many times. Here the CDR3 DNA reads TGCGCCAGCAGCTCGACAGGGGCGGCAAGATCCGGGGAGCTGTTTTTT. Amino acid sequence: CASSSTGAARSGELFF. J is TRBJ2-2 and V is TRBV5-1; 8 bases agree with TRBD1. CDR1 is SGHRS and CDR2 is YFSETQ in the germline V gene. V trimming: 3 bases; J trimming: 6 bases; junction bases outside the gene matches: 10. The CDR3 spans 16 residues.